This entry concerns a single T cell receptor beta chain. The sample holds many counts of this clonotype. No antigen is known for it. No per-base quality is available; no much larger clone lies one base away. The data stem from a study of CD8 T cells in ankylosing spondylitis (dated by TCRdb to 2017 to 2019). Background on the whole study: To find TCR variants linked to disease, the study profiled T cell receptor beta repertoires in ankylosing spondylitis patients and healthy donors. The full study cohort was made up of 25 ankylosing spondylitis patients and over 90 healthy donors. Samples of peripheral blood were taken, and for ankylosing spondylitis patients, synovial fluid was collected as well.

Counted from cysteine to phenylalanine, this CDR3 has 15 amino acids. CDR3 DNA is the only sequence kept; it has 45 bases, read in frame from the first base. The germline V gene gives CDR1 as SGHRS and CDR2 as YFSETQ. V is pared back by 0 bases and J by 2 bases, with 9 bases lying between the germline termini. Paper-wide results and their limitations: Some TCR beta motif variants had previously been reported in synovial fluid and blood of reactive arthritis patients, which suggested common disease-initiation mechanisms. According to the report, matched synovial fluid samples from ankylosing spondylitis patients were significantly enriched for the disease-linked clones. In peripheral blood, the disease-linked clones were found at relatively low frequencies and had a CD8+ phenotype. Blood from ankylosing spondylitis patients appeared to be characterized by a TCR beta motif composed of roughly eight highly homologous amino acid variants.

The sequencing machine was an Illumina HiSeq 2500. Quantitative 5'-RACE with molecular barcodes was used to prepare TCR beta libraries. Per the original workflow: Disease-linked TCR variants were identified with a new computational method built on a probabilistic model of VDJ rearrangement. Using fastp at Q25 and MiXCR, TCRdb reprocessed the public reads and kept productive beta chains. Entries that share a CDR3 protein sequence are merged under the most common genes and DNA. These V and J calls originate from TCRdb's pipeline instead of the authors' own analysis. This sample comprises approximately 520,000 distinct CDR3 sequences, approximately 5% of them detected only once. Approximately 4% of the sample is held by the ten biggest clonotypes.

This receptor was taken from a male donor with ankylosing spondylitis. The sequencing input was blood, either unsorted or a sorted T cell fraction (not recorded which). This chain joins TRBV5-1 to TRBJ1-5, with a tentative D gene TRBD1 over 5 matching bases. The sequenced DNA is TGCGCCAGCAGCTTGGAGGGGAGCGGCAATCAGCCCCAGCATTTT. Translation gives CASSLEGSGNQPQHF.